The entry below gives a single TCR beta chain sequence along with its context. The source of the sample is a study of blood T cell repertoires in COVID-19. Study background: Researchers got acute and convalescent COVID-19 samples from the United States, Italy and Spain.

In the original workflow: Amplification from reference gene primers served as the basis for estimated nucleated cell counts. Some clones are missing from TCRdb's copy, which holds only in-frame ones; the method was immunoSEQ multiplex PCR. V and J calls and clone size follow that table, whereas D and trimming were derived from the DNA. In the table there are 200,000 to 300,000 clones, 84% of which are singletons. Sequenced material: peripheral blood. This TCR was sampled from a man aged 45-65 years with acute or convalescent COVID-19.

CDR3: CASSFPQGAGNTIYF. CDR3 bases: TGTGCCAGCAGTTTCCCTCAGGGGGCTGGAAACACCATATATTTT. The V call is TRBV6-6, the J call TRBJ1-3, with 7 bases matching TRBD1. Unmatched junction bases numbered 5, after V lost 4 bases and J lost 2 bases. Germline V gene data show CDR1 as MNHNY and CDR2 as SVGAGI (reference sequence). The CDR3 has 15 residues.